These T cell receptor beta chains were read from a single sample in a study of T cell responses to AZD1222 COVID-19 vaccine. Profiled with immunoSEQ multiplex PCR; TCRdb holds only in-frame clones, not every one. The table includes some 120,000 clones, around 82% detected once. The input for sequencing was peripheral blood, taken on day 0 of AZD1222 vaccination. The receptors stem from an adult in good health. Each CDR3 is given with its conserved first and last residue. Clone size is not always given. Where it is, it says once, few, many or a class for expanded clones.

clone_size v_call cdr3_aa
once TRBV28 CASSLSEIEHEQFF
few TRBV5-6 CASSWRVGQGYNSPLHF
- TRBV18 CASSPTLTGFGSYEQYF
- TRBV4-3 CASSHDNGASNYGYTF
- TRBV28 CASSNPRAPVYGYTF
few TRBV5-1 CASSLTADRIGSPLHF
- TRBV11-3 CASSLAGTNNEKLFF
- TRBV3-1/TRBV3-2 CASSHPRAGDYGYTF
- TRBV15 CATSRVMPLNTGELFF
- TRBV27 CASSKTGFKNIQYF
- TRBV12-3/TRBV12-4 CASSQSSYEQYF
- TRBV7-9 CASSPSQGAVANGYTF
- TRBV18 CASSPIVHPGETQYF
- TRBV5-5 CASSRGSSPLHF
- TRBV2 CASSGGPSRTEAFF
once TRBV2 CASQRQDKNYEQYF
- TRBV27 CASSLSNSAINSPLHF
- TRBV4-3 CASSQPGQVNEKLFF
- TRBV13 CASSLGLTTYEQYF
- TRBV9 CASSAPREPDTQYF
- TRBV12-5 CASGLASGAAIYGYTF
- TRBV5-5 CASSLDPGRTYGYTF
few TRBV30 CAWSVHGSGSSGANVLTF
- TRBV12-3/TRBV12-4 CASSWGGNTEAFF
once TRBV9 CASSGGTGVNYGYTF
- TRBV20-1 CSGGVVHEQYF
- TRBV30 CAWSVGVGVRYEQYF
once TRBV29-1 CSVIGKVNTEAFF
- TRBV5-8 CASTPRGEINTGELFF
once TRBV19 CATPKVNTEAFF
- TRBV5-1 CASSLQDVMNTEAFF
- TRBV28 CAKPRDTKGCEQFF
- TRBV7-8 CASRSDKEDYEQYF